The 19 T cell receptor beta chains reported below all come from one sample, sequenced in a study of cytomegalovirus exposure and HLA in healthy donors. PCR involved 60 Vbeta and 13 Jbeta primers. Data came from immunoSEQ multiplex PCR; TCRdb stores just in-frame clones and leaves some out. The sample lists 130,000 or so clones; over 8.5% were seen once. The sequencing sample was made of PBMCs. These receptors originate from a woman between 40 and 50 years old in good health and CMV-seropositive.

The sample holds a few counts of this clone. The rearrangement joins TRBV4-1 to TRBJ1-4; D unresolved. CDR1 and CDR2 (germline): MGHRA, YSYEKL. The CDR3 sequence is 16 residues long. Trimming took 3 bases from V and 0 from J, leaving 11 bases between them. The CDR3 nucleotides are TGCGCCAGCAGCCACGGGATCGGGGCAACTAATGAAAAACTGTTTTTT. Protein: CASSHGIGATNEKLFF.

This clone was counted between two and nine times. V usage is TRBV19 and J usage is TRBJ1-5, with D maybe TRBD1 (5 bases). Trimming took 3 bases from V and 3 from J, leaving 15 bases between them. This CDR3 contains 16 residues. In germline, CDR1 is LNHDA, CDR2 SQIVND (reference sequence). This CDR3 is CASSILGGRVNQPQHF. CDR3 in DNA: TGTGCCAGTAGTATCCTCGGGGGGAGGGTCAATCAGCCCCAGCATTTT. Drawing the rest from reference TRBV19 and TRBJ1-5, the complete variable domain is DGGITQSPKYLFRKEGQNVTLSCEQNLNHDAMYWYRQDPGQGLRLIYYSQIVNDFQKGDIAEGYSVSREKKESFPLTVTSAQKNPTAFYLCASSILGGRVNQPQHFGDGTRLSIL.

This chain connects TRBV19 to TRBJ2-7, with D perhaps TRBD1 (6 bases). Trimming pared 4 bases from V and 0 bases from J, leaving 16 bases between. This CDR3 contains 16 residues. Per germline, CDR1 LNHDA and CDR2 SQIVND (reference sequence). Here the CDR3 DNA reads TGTGCCAGTAGTACCTGGGACACACAGAGCTCCTACGAGCAGTACTTC. Protein: CASSTWDTQSSYEQYF. The full variable domain, rest sourced from reference TRBV19 and TRBJ2-7, is DGGITQSPKYLFRKEGQNVTLSCEQNLNHDAMYWYRQDPGQGLRLIYYSQIVNDFQKGDIAEGYSVSREKKESFPLTVTSAQKNPTAFYLCASSTWDTQSSYEQYFGPGTRLTVT.

The J gene is TRBJ2-1, the V gene TRBV6-4, with 10 bases fitting TRBD2. The CDR3 runs 15 residues. Germline trimming cut 2 bases from V and 7 bases from J; bases unmatched to any gene: 5. CDR1 and CDR2 from the germline V gene are MRHNA and SNTAGT. This CDR3 reads CASSDGSGGANEQFF. The CDR3, as DNA: TGTGCCAGCAGTGACGGAAGCGGGGGGGCGAATGAGCAGTTCTTC.

V gene TRBV2 combines with J gene TRBJ1-1; D is possibly TRBD1 (6 bases). Between the trimmed V and J ends, which lost 2 bases and 0 bases, there was a span of 10 bases. There are 15 residues in the CDR3. The germline CDR1 and CDR2 sequences are SNHLY and FYNNEI. DNA of the CDR3: TGTGCCAGCAGTGAAACAGGGATCTTGAACACTGAAGCTTTCTTT. This sequence encodes CASSETGILNTEAFF.

This clone was recorded a few times. The J gene is TRBJ1-1, the V gene TRBV5-4; 9 bases are shared with TRBD1. Germline lookup yields CDR1 SGHNT and CDR2 YYREEE (reference sequence). The CDR3 has 12 amino acids. With 4 bases clipped from V and 5 bases from J, the junction kept 0 bases outside the gene matches. The DNA for the CDR3 is TGTGCCAGCAGCGGACAGGGGACTGAAGCTTTCTTT. Its protein is CASSGQGTEAFF.

This clone has a handful of counts. V and J are TRBV2 and TRBJ1-2; TRBD1 matches 10 bases. V was pared by 7 bases and J by 4 bases, with 6 bases of the junction left unmatched. The CDR3 runs 14 residues. Germline CDR1 SNHLY, CDR2 FYNNEI. Written as DNA, the CDR3 is TGTGCCAGCATCCGGGACAGGGGCGGCTATGGCTACACCTTC. Translated, it gives CASIRDRGGYGYTF.

V usage is TRBV13 and J usage is TRBJ1-2; 7 nucleotides match TRBD1. This CDR3 comprises 13 residues. Trimming at V came to 5 bases and at J to 8 bases, leaving 8 bases not matched to a gene. The germline V gene has CDR1 PRHDT and CDR2 FYEKMQ (reference sequence). The CDR3 DNA is TGTGCCAGCAGCCAAGGGGGCGCAGGGGGCTACACCTTC. Protein product: CASSQGGAGGYTF.

This clone turned up a few times. CDR3 sequence (DNA): TGTGCCAGTAGTATAGGCCCGGGGGATAGGCCCTATGGCTACACCTTC. It encodes CASSIGPGDRPYGYTF. The rearrangement joins TRBV19 to TRBJ1-2; D is possibly TRBD1 (5 bases). V dropped 1 base and J dropped 4 bases, with 16 bases sitting between them. The CDR3 totals 16 residues. Germline V gene sequence: CDR1 LNHDA, CDR2 SQIVND (reference sequence).

This clone was counted only a few times. V usage is TRBV7-9 and J usage is TRBJ1-2; D gene uncertain. V lost 2 bases, J lost 4 bases, and 5 bases lay in between. Looked up from germline, CDR1 is SEHNR and CDR2 is FQNEAQ (reference sequence). The CDR3 has 12 amino acids. The CDR3 reads CASSLRSYGYTF. The CDR3 nucleotides are TGTGCCAGCAGCTTAAGGAGCTATGGCTACACCTTC.

The chain couples TRBV30 to TRBJ1-1; D gene ambiguous. Germline V gene data show CDR1 as GTSNPN and CDR2 as SVGIG (reference sequence). The CDR3 is 13 residues long. The ends were cut back, 4 bases at V and 5 bases at J, with 14 bases in the middle. CDR3 nucleotide sequence: TGTGCCTGGAACCCGGGGTATCGAACTGAAGCTTTCTTT. Encoded protein: CAWNPGYRTEAFF.

This clone was seen only a few times. The chain combines TRBV7-9 with TRBJ2-7; D may be TRBD2 (6 bases). Germline V gene sequence: CDR1 SEHNR, CDR2 FQNEAQ (reference sequence). Trimming removed 1 base from V and 5 bases from J, with 12 bases in between. The CDR3 runs 14 residues. The CDR3 loop is CASSLGGDGNEQYF. The DNA for the CDR3 is TGTGCCAGCAGCTTAGGGGGGGACGGGAACGAGCAGTACTTC.

The gene calls are TRBV5-1 and TRBJ2-3; TRBD2 matches 15 bases. The germline V gene has CDR1 SGHRS and CDR2 YFSETQ. This CDR3 is 17 amino acids long. The trim removed 2 bases at V and 5 bases at J, leaving 6 bases unmatched. Here the CDR3 reads CASSFGLAGGKVDTQYF. CDR3 coding DNA: TGCGCCAGCAGCTTCGGACTAGCGGGGGGGAAGGTAGATACGCAGTATTTT.

The chain couples TRBV9 to TRBJ1-1; the D gene is possibly TRBD1 (5 bases). The CDR3 is 13 residues long. Germline CDR1 is SGDLS and CDR2 is YYNGEE. V lost 7 bases and J lost 5, with 15 bases in between. CDR3 sequence reads: CASGKGLKTEAFF. CDR3 bases: TGTGCCAGCGGCAAGGGGCTTAAGACTGAAGCTTTCTTT.

V usage is TRBV7-9 and J usage is TRBJ2-7; D call uncertain. Germline V gene sequence: CDR1 SEHNR, CDR2 FQNEAQ (reference sequence). Trimming removed 5 bases at V and 5 bases at J, with 7 bases between. This CDR3 is 11 amino acids long. The CDR3 sequence: CASSASNEQYF. The CDR3 DNA reads TGTGCCAGCAGCGCGTCCAACGAGCAGTACTTC. The full variable domain, completed using reference TRBV7-9 and TRBJ2-7, is DTGVSQNPRHKITKRGQNVTFRCDPISEHNRLYWYRQTLGQGPEFLTYFQNEAQLEKSRLLSDRFSAERPKGSFSTLEIQRTEQGDSAMYLCASSASNEQYFGPGTRLTVT.

V usage is TRBV5-1 and J usage is TRBJ1-2; no reliable D call. CDR3 length: 13 residues. CDR1 and CDR2 (germline): SGHRS, YFSETQ. Trimming removed 0 bases at V and 7 bases at J, with 10 bases between. The CDR3 DNA reads TGCGCCAGCAGCTTGGAGCCGACGGGTGGCTACACCTTC. The encoded protein is CASSLEPTGGYTF.

The sample holds a few counts of this clone. The genes are TRBV18 and TRBJ1-1; 7 bases match TRBD1. This CDR3 is built from 14 residues. Germline values: CDR1 KGHSH, CDR2 LQKENI. Germline trimming cut 6 bases from V and 1 base from J; bases unmatched to any gene: 5. In nucleotides, the CDR3 is TGTGCCAGCTCTCGAGGACAGGAGAACACTGAAGCTTTCTTT. Translated, it gives CASSRGQENTEAFF.

The V and J genes are TRBV6-6 and TRBJ1-1; 8 bases are a match to TRBD1. Trimming cost V 2 bases and J 5 bases; bases outside gene matches: 4. There are 14 residues in the CDR3. Germline V gene lookup returns CDR1 MNHNY and CDR2 SVGAGI (reference sequence). DNA for the CDR3: TGTGCCAGCAGTTACCAGGGGGCCAGGACTGAAGCTTTCTTT. It codes for CASSYQGARTEAFF.

The chain has TRBV18 and TRBJ2-7; the match to TRBD1 covers 7 bases. Germline CDR1 is KGHSH and CDR2 is LQKENI. With V trimmed by 3 bases and J by 6 bases, 8 bases remained unmatched. There are 14 residues in the CDR3. CDR3 amino acids: CASSPGTERGEQYF. The CDR3 DNA follows: TGTGCCAGCTCACCGGGGACAGAGAGGGGCGAGCAGTACTTC.